The 8 T cell receptor beta chains given below trace back to one sample, sequenced in a study of cytomegalovirus exposure and HLA in healthy donors. This PCR relied on a set of 60 Vbeta primers and 13 Jbeta primers. Using immunoSEQ multiplex PCR, the repertoire was profiled, and TCRdb retains in-frame clones only, with some absent. The table has 150,000 to 200,000 clones, around three quarters seen once. Sequenced material: PBMCs. These receptors all come from a man aged 35 to 55 in good health and CMV-seropositive.

The J gene is TRBJ1-1, the V gene TRBV27; D gene unclear. CDR1 is MNHEY, CDR2 SMNVEV, per germline (reference sequence). V shed 0 bases and J shed 0 bases, with 17 bases lying between them. CDR3 length equals 18 residues. CDR3 region: CASSLSNRGRRMNTEAFF. CDR3 sequence (DNA): TGTGCCAGCAGTTTATCAAACCGCGGAAGACGGATGAACACTGAAGCTTTCTTT.

The chain joins TRBV11-2 to TRBJ1-1; 7 bases fit TRBD1. Germline values: CDR1 SGHAT, CDR2 FQNNGV. The CDR3 is made up of 14 amino acids. Unmatched junction bases numbered 4, after V lost 5 bases and J lost 1 base. CDR3 sequence: CASSTGTENTEAFF. For the CDR3, the DNA is TGTGCCAGCAGCACTGGGACAGAGAACACTGAAGCTTTCTTT. The whole variable domain, remainder taken from reference TRBV11-2 and TRBJ1-1, is EAGVAQSPRYKIIEKRQSVAFWCNPISGHATLYWYQQILGQGPKLLIQFQNNGVVDDSQLPKDRFSAERLKGVDSTLKIQPAKLEDSAVYLCASSTGTENTEAFFGQGTRLTVV.

There are a few counts of this clone. The chain combines TRBV6-5 with TRBJ2-7; D ambiguous. Trimming stripped 5 bases from V and 7 bases from J, with 12 bases between. Germline lookup yields CDR1 MNHEY and CDR2 SVGAGI. This CDR3 has 12 amino acids. The CDR3 sequence: CASSSRIEEQYF. The CDR3 nucleotides read TGTGCCAGCAGTAGCCGTATCGAGGAGCAGTACTTC.

In this sample, this clone turned up a few times. The gene calls are TRBV5-8 and TRBJ1-5; TRBD1 matches 9 bases. This CDR3 region has 14 residues. Trimming at V came to 3 bases and at J to 7 bases, leaving 5 bases not matched to a gene. Germline loops: CDR1 SGHTS, CDR2 YDEGEE. The CDR3 nucleotides read TGTGCCAGCAGCTCGGGACAGGGTTTCCAGCCCCAGCATTTT. Protein: CASSSGQGFQPQHF.

The table lists this clone with a count of one. This chain connects TRBV4-2 to TRBJ2-1; D is uncertain. The V gene lost 2 bases and the J gene lost 0 bases, with 8 bases spanning the gap. The length of the CDR3 is 15 residues. Germline assignment: CDR1 LGHNA and CDR2 YNFKEQ. The CDR3 reads CASSQPGSSYNEQFF. The CDR3, as DNA: TGTGCCAGCAGCCAACCGGGTAGCTCCTACAATGAGCAGTTCTTC.

This rearrangement joins TRBV2 to TRBJ1-6, with D perhaps matching TRBD1 (5 bases). The CDR3 has 14 residues. Germline V gene lookup returns CDR1 SNHLY and CDR2 FYNNEI. Trimming removed 3 bases from V and 6 bases from J, with 9 bases in between. CDR3 coding DNA: TGTGCCAGCAGTGACTACAGGCCTAATTCACCCCTCCACTTT. This gives the protein CASSDYRPNSPLHF. Drawing the rest from reference TRBV2 and TRBJ1-6, the complete variable domain is EPEVTQTPSHQVTQMGQEVILRCVPISNHLYFYWYRQILGQKVEFLVSFYNNEISEKSEIFDDQFSVERPDGSNFTLKIRSTKLEDSAMYFCASSDYRPNSPLHFGNGTRLTVT.

This clone was counted between two and nine times. This chain links TRBV5-1 with TRBJ1-2; 9 positions agree with TRBD1. CDR3 size: 14 residues. The J segment lost 6 bases and the V segment lost 1 base, leaving 4 bases of the junction unmatched. Germline-derived CDR1 and CDR2 are SGHRS and YFSETQ. The CDR3 DNA follows: TGCGCCAGCAGCTTGAGTTGGACAGGGGATGGCTACACCTTC. Translation gives CASSLSWTGDGYTF.

The V and J genes are TRBV5-8 and TRBJ1-2; TRBD1 aligns across 7 bases. J was trimmed by 7 bases and V by 2 bases; bases with no gene match: 8. The V gene's germline CDR1 is SGHTS and CDR2 YDEGEE. This CDR3 has 14 residues. CDR3 residues: CASSFPTGLGGYTF. Written as DNA, the CDR3 is TGTGCCAGCAGCTTTCCGACAGGGTTAGGTGGCTACACCTTC.